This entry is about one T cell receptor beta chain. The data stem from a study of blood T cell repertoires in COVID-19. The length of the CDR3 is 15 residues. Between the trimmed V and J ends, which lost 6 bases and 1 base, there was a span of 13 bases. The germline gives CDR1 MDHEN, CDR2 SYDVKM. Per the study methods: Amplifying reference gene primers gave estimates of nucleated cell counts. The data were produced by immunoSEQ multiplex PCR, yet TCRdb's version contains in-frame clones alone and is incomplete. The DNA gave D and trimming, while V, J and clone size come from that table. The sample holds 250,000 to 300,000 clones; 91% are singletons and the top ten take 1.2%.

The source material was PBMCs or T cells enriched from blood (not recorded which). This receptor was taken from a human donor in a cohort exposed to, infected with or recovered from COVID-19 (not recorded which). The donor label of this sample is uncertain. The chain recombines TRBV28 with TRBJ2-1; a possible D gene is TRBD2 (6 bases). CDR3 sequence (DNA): TGTGCCAGCAGCTCAGCGGGTATTTCCTACAATGAGCAGTTCTTC. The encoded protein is CASSSAGISYNEQFF.